This T cell receptor (beta chain) is from a study of T cell responses to AZD1222 COVID-19 vaccine. The study's findings and limits: Reportedly, nearly half the spike-specific TCRs target unmutated variant regions.

With regard to this clone: Its antigen is not identified.

TCRdb keeps only in-frame clones here, not all; method: immunoSEQ multiplex PCR. In the table there are about 120,000 clones, 70% to 90% of which are singletons. The germline CDR1 and CDR2 sequences are GTSNPN and SVGIG (reference sequence). V was trimmed by 3 bases and J by 5 bases, leaving 19 bases between them. The CDR3 is 15 residues long. The sequence derives from an adult in good health. The sequencing used peripheral blood, collected on day 0 of AZD1222 vaccination. J is TRBJ1-1 and V is TRBV30, with D perhaps TRBD1 (6 bases). The chain's CDR3 is CAWSLAGGGRTEAFF. The CDR3 DNA reads as TGTGCCTGGAGCTTGGCGGGGGGGGGCCGAACTGAAGCTTTCTTT.